This TCR beta chain was recorded in a study of T cell changes during pregnancy in multiple sclerosis (dated by TCRdb to the late 2010s). The study in broad terms: In women with multiple sclerosis, the researchers looked at how the T cell repertoire shifted as pregnancy progressed.

Libraries were built with the immunoSEQ multiplex PCR assay. TCRdb holds this immuneACCESS table with in-frame rearrangements only. Some clones are missing; in checked studies, unresolved V genes explain under half, and the rest has no known cause. A total of some 97,000 clones appear in this sample, approximately 90% of them only once. Roughly 1.2% of the sample is held by the ten biggest clonotypes. For this chain, trimming is 2 bases at the V end and 1 base at the J end, and the number of junction bases without a gene match is 5. Counted from cysteine to phenylalanine, this CDR3 has 17 amino acids. The CDR3 DNA has 51 bases and is translated from base 1. The germline V gene encodes CDR1 SGHRS and CDR2 YFSETQ. With regard to this clone: Its antigen has not been determined. No base qualities exist here, and no much larger clone lies one base off it.

The sequence came from a female donor with multiple sclerosis, enrolled in a pregnancy study. The rearrangement joined TRBV5-1 to TRBJ1-4; 10 central bases correspond to TRBD1. Sequencing used peripheral blood, obtained in the second trimester of pregnancy. The nucleotides are TGCGCCAGCAGCTTCGGACAGGGGGTGGGAACTAATGAAAAACTGTTTTTT. This encodes CASSFGQGVGTNEKLFF.